The following is a TCR beta chain sequence with its context. The antigen is unknown. Each ophthalmopathy patient scored at least 3 on the Clinical Activity Score and at least 4 on NOSPECS grade, with duration under 3 months. The study left out patients who had uncontrolled infection, other autoimmune disease, pregnancy or lactation. This entry belongs to a study of T cells in Graves' hyperthyroidism and ophthalmopathy. General study points: Most thyroid-expanded clonotypes above 0.001 were also found in blood.

Regions amplified from RNA transcripts were the TCR beta CDR3 regions. The HTBI set primed first-round TCR CDR3 RT-PCR. One entry per CDR3 protein results from TCRdb running MiXCR on the multiplex PCR reads. Found here are around 610,000 distinct CDR3 sequences, approximately 15% of them singletons; the top ten hold 4.3%. V was trimmed by 7 bases and J by 6 bases, leaving 33 bases between them. This CDR3 is built from 19 residues. Germline V gene sequence: CDR1 MDHEN, CDR2 SYDVKM. This chain joins TRBV28 and TRBJ1-2; possible D gene TRBD1, 5 bases. The sequenced material came from blood. This receptor was obtained from a woman in her thirties or forties with Graves' ophthalmopathy. CDR3 nucleotides: TGTGCCAGCACCCTTATCGAATTAGCGCGCCCCACGGCAGGGCATGGCTACACCTTC. It translates to CASTLIELARPTAGHGYTF.